The subject of this entry is one T cell receptor (beta chain). Its antigen is unknown. This CDR3 is built from 16 residues. Trimming took off 0 bases at V and 2 bases at J, with 13 bases between the two ends. Germline values: CDR1 LGHNA, CDR2 YSLEER. The sample comes from a study of T cells after posttransplantation cyclophosphamide. Study observations and caveats: Recipient CMV seropositivity and CMV reactivation strongly tracked TRB clonality.

The method was immunoSEQ multiplex PCR; TCRdb's version includes in-frame clones alone and lacks a portion of them. In the table there are 25,000 to 35,000 clones, 80% to 95% of which are singletons. Cells defined as naive were viable CD3+CD4+ or CD3+CD8+ and CCR7+CD45RA+CD45RO-CD95-CD27+CD28+. Peripheral blood was collected from the related graft donor on the marrow donation day. The chain links TRBV4-3 to TRBJ1-2, with D maybe TRBD1 (5 bases). The origin of this receptor is a woman aged 60-75 years in good health, CMV-negative, and a related stem cell transplant donor. Material for sequencing was naive CD4+ T cells sorted from PBMCs. For the CDR3, the DNA is TGCGCCAGCAGCCAAGATGCCTCAGGGAACAACTATGGCTACACCTTC. As protein: CASSQDASGNNYGYTF.